This paragraph covers one TCR beta chain sequence. This record belongs to a study of cytotoxic CD8 clonotypes in ibrutinib-treated CLL. V shed 3 bases and J 4 bases; nucleotides not matched to a gene: 7. CDR3 length: 15 amino acids. Germline CDR1 reads GTSNPN; CDR2 reads SVGIG (reference sequence). This table comes from immunoSEQ multiplex PCR, and its TCRdb copy is limited to in-frame clones, with some not included. The top ten clones hold roughly 25% of a sample with 19,000 or so clones, about 64% of them seen once. This sample comprised PBMCs, obtained after 12 months of ibrutinib treatment. The chain is built from TRBV30 and TRBJ2-7, with 12 nucleotides matching TRBD2. This TCR derives from a human donor with chronic lymphocytic leukemia. The CDR3 region has the DNA TGTGCCTGGAGCGATAGGACTAGCGGGAATTACGAGCAGTACTTC. It encodes CAWSDRTSGNYEQYF.